This is a list of T cell receptor beta chains from one sample in a study of blood T cells in healthy people across ages. From the 5' RACE reads, TCRdb called clonotypes with MiXCR, one entry per CDR3 protein. The data hold around 1,000,000 distinct CDR3 sequences, with almost 25% observed a single time. Another study also made use of these data, one on T cells of mothers and their children.

Sequencing was carried out using blood. The receptors here all came from a girl aged 2 to 10 in good health. CDR3s include the opening cysteine and the closing phenylalanine or tryptophan. Each record gives: clone size, V gene, D gene, CDR3 length, J gene, CDR3 protein, CDR3 DNA. D genes are given only for firm matches. Where a row states a size, it is once, few, many or the class of an expanded clone; other rows omit it.

clone_size: few
v_call: TRBV7-9
d_call: .
cdr3_length: 14
j_call: TRBJ2-4
cdr3_aa: CASSFPLAKNIQYF
cdr3_nt: TGTGCCAGCAGCTTTCCGCTAGCCAAAAACATTCAGTACTTC

clone_size: .
v_call: TRBV7-2
d_call: TRBD2
cdr3_length: 18
j_call: TRBJ2-7
cdr3_aa: CASSPFLELSGSKYEQYF
cdr3_nt: TGTGCCAGCAGCCCCTTTTTGGAACTTAGCGGGAGTAAGTACGAGCAGTACTTC

clone_size: many
v_call: TRBV9
d_call: TRBD2
cdr3_length: 14
j_call: TRBJ2-5
cdr3_aa: CASSLSGATETQYF
cdr3_nt: TGTGCCAGCAGCTTGAGCGGGGCCACGGAGACCCAGTACTTC

clone_size: .
v_call: TRBV28
d_call: .
cdr3_length: 17
j_call: TRBJ1-5
cdr3_aa: CASRQRTGSGGDQTQHF
cdr3_nt: TGTGCCAGCAGACAAAGAACAGGGTCTGGAGGGGATCAGACCCAGCATTTT

clone_size: .
v_call: TRBV6-2/TRBV6-3
d_call: TRBD2
cdr3_length: 20
j_call: TRBJ2-2
cdr3_aa: CASSYSIGLAGGYVTGELFF
cdr3_nt: TGTGCCAGCAGTTACTCGATCGGACTAGCGGGGGGATACGTCACCGGGGAGCTGTTTTTT

clone_size: many
v_call: TRBV6-1
d_call: .
cdr3_length: 15
j_call: TRBJ2-7
cdr3_aa: CASSEAVASSLGQYF
cdr3_nt: TGTGCCAGCAGTGAAGCGGTGGCATCCTCCCTAGGGCAGTACTTC

clone_size: .
v_call: TRBV10-3
d_call: TRBD1
cdr3_length: 16
j_call: TRBJ1-3
cdr3_aa: CAIRGQGLGAGNTIYF
cdr3_nt: TGTGCCATCAGGGGACAGGGATTAGGAGCCGGAAACACCATATATTTT

clone_size: many
v_call: TRBV18
d_call: .
cdr3_length: 15
j_call: TRBJ2-6
cdr3_aa: CASSPQGAGANVLTF
cdr3_nt: TGTGCCAGCTCACCACAGGGGGCTGGGGCCAACGTCCTGACTTTC

clone_size: few
v_call: TRBV5-1
d_call: .
cdr3_length: 15
j_call: TRBJ2-1
cdr3_aa: CASSLAVTGYNEQFF
cdr3_nt: TGCGCCAGCAGCTTGGCTGTCACGGGCTACAATGAGCAGTTCTTC

clone_size: .
v_call: TRBV28
d_call: TRBD1
cdr3_length: 13
j_call: TRBJ1-2
cdr3_aa: CASVHRGPGGYTF
cdr3_nt: TGTGCCAGCGTACACAGGGGGCCGGGTGGCTACACCTTC

clone_size: .
v_call: TRBV6-1
d_call: TRBD2
cdr3_length: 15
j_call: TRBJ2-1
cdr3_aa: CASIPAGGAYNEQFF
cdr3_nt: TGTGCCAGCATTCCAGCGGGAGGGGCCTACAATGAGCAGTTCTTC

clone_size: .
v_call: TRBV29-1
d_call: .
cdr3_length: 11
j_call: TRBJ1-3
cdr3_aa: CSVAHQNTIYF
cdr3_nt: TGCAGCGTTGCGCATCAAAACACCATATATTTT

clone_size: few
v_call: TRBV4-3
d_call: .
cdr3_length: 15
j_call: TRBJ2-7
cdr3_aa: CASSQEARGGYEQYF
cdr3_nt: TGCGCCAGCAGCCAAGAGGCTCGGGGCGGATACGAGCAGTACTTC

clone_size: few
v_call: TRBV11-2
d_call: TRBD1
cdr3_length: 14
j_call: TRBJ2-2
cdr3_aa: CASSGQGYTGELFF
cdr3_nt: TGTGCCAGCAGCGGACAGGGCTACACCGGGGAGCTGTTTTTT

clone_size: once
v_call: TRBV4-1
d_call: TRBD1
cdr3_length: 15
j_call: TRBJ2-7
cdr3_aa: CASSQDGDRYYEQYF
cdr3_nt: TGCGCCAGCAGCCAAGATGGGGACAGGTACTACGAGCAGTACTTC

clone_size: .
v_call: TRBV6-6
d_call: .
cdr3_length: 13
j_call: TRBJ2-5
cdr3_aa: CASSYQGPETQYF
cdr3_nt: TGTGCCAGCAGTTATCAGGGTCCGGAGACCCAGTACTTC

clone_size: .
v_call: TRBV5-1
d_call: TRBD1
cdr3_length: 15
j_call: TRBJ1-1
cdr3_aa: CASSSAGDSNTEAFF
cdr3_nt: TGCGCCAGCAGCTCGGCGGGGGACAGTAACACTGAAGCTTTCTTT

clone_size: few
v_call: TRBV24-1
d_call: .
cdr3_length: 12
j_call: TRBJ2-5
cdr3_aa: CATSDLPETQYF
cdr3_nt: TGTGCCACCAGTGATTTGCCAGAGACCCAGTACTTC

clone_size: many
v_call: TRBV9
d_call: .
cdr3_length: 12
j_call: TRBJ2-5
cdr3_aa: CASSVEGGTQYF
cdr3_nt: TGTGCCAGCAGCGTTGAAGGGGGGACCCAGTACTTC

clone_size: .
v_call: TRBV5-1
d_call: .
cdr3_length: 13
j_call: TRBJ2-5
cdr3_aa: CASSLYQGGTQYF
cdr3_nt: TGCGCCAGCAGCTTGTACCAGGGGGGGACCCAGTACTTC

clone_size: few
v_call: TRBV6-1
d_call: TRBD2
cdr3_length: 15
j_call: TRBJ2-3
cdr3_aa: CASSVLAGATDTQYF
cdr3_nt: TGTGCCAGCAGTGTGCTAGCGGGGGCCACAGATACGCAGTATTTT

clone_size: few
v_call: TRBV5-1
d_call: .
cdr3_length: 15
j_call: TRBJ2-3
cdr3_aa: CASSPFGGSTDTQYF
cdr3_nt: TGCGCCAGCAGCCCGTTCGGAGGGAGCACAGATACGCAGTATTTT

clone_size: .
v_call: TRBV6-1
d_call: .
cdr3_length: 16
j_call: TRBJ2-5
cdr3_aa: CASNGWASAYVREQYF
cdr3_nt: TGTGCCAGCAATGGGTGGGCTAGCGCGTATGTGCGAGAGCAGTACTTC

clone_size: few
v_call: TRBV24-1
d_call: TRBD2
cdr3_length: 16
j_call: TRBJ2-2
cdr3_aa: CATSDLGTTMGGELFF
cdr3_nt: TGTGCCACCAGTGATTTGGGGACTACCATGGGCGGGGAGCTGTTTTTT

clone_size: .
v_call: TRBV6-6
d_call: .
cdr3_length: 15
j_call: TRBJ2-7
cdr3_aa: CASSPLAQKSYEQYF
cdr3_nt: TGTGCCAGCAGTCCCCTGGCCCAGAAGAGCTACGAGCAGTACTTC

clone_size: .
v_call: TRBV7-7
d_call: .
cdr3_length: 13
j_call: TRBJ2-7
cdr3_aa: CASSFRQGDEQYF
cdr3_nt: TGTGCTAGCAGCTTCAGGCAGGGCGACGAGCAGTACTTC

clone_size: .
v_call: TRBV14
d_call: TRBD1
cdr3_length: 13
j_call: TRBJ1-3
cdr3_aa: CASSPGQGYTIYF
cdr3_nt: TGTGCCAGCAGCCCCGGACAGGGCTACACCATATATTTT

clone_size: few
v_call: TRBV12-3/TRBV12-4
d_call: .
cdr3_length: 12
j_call: TRBJ2-7
cdr3_aa: CASSGLEDEQYF
cdr3_nt: TGTGCCAGCAGTGGACTGGAGGACGAGCAGTACTTC

clone_size: .
v_call: TRBV13
d_call: TRBD1
cdr3_length: 15
j_call: TRBJ1-1
cdr3_aa: CATRHARQGDTEAFF
cdr3_nt: TGTGCCACGAGACACGCTCGACAGGGGGACACTGAAGCTTTCTTT

clone_size: .
v_call: TRBV7-9
d_call: .
cdr3_length: 15
j_call: TRBJ2-7
cdr3_aa: CASTSGMTDSYEQYF
cdr3_nt: TGTGCCAGCACCTCAGGGATGACAGACTCCTACGAGCAGTACTTC

clone_size: .
v_call: TRBV29-1
d_call: .
cdr3_length: 12
j_call: TRBJ2-1
cdr3_aa: CSVRSSYNEQFF
cdr3_nt: TGCAGCGTCAGGAGCTCCTACAATGAGCAGTTCTTC

clone_size: .
v_call: TRBV7-2
d_call: .
cdr3_length: 13
j_call: TRBJ1-4
cdr3_aa: CASTPGNWEKLFF
cdr3_nt: TGTGCCTCGACTCCAGGGAATTGGGAAAAACTGTTTTTT

clone_size: .
v_call: TRBV11-2
d_call: .
cdr3_length: 14
j_call: TRBJ1-4
cdr3_aa: CASSLVDNNEKLFF
cdr3_nt: TGTGCCAGCAGCTTAGTCGATAATAATGAAAAACTGTTTTTT

clone_size: .
v_call: TRBV3-1
d_call: .
cdr3_length: 19
j_call: TRBJ2-1
cdr3_aa: CASSQAYKRLLKEYNEQFF
cdr3_nt: TGTGCCAGCAGCCAAGCTTACAAGCGACTCCTAAAGGAATACAATGAGCAGTTCTTC

clone_size: .
v_call: TRBV7-9
d_call: .
cdr3_length: 16
j_call: TRBJ1-1
cdr3_aa: CASSSSFGALNTEAFF
cdr3_nt: TGTGCCAGCAGCTCATCTTTCGGGGCCTTGAACACTGAAGCTTTCTTT

clone_size: few
v_call: TRBV28
d_call: TRBD1
cdr3_length: 19
j_call: TRBJ2-6
cdr3_aa: CASSLAGGQLTSGANVLTF
cdr3_nt: TGTGCCAGCAGTTTGGCAGGGGGCCAGTTAACCTCTGGGGCCAACGTCCTGACTTTC

clone_size: .
v_call: TRBV7-9
d_call: .
cdr3_length: 15
j_call: TRBJ1-2
cdr3_aa: CASSLMAAGVDGYTF
cdr3_nt: TGTGCCAGCAGCCTTATGGCTGCAGGGGTAGATGGCTACACCTTC

clone_size: .
v_call: TRBV20-1
d_call: .
cdr3_length: 13
j_call: TRBJ2-7
cdr3_aa: CSASEGPTYEQYF
cdr3_nt: TGCAGTGCTAGCGAGGGACCGACTTACGAGCAGTACTTC

clone_size: .
v_call: TRBV12-3/TRBV12-4
d_call: .
cdr3_length: 16
j_call: TRBJ2-2
cdr3_aa: CASSQRNPANTGELFF
cdr3_nt: TGTGCCAGCAGTCAGCGTAACCCAGCGAACACCGGGGAGCTGTTTTTT

clone_size: .
v_call: TRBV10-3
d_call: .
cdr3_length: 12
j_call: TRBJ2-7
cdr3_aa: CATGPGAGEQYF
cdr3_nt: TGTGCCACCGGCCCGGGGGCGGGCGAGCAGTACTTC

clone_size: .
v_call: TRBV7-9
d_call: TRBD1
cdr3_length: 13
j_call: TRBJ2-5
cdr3_aa: CASGQGATETQYF
cdr3_nt: TGTGCCAGCGGACAGGGGGCTACAGAGACCCAGTACTTC

clone_size: few
v_call: TRBV21-1
d_call: .
cdr3_length: 15
j_call: TRBJ2-5
cdr3_aa: CASSKERPRAETQYF
cdr3_nt: TGTGCCAGCAGCAAAGAGAGGCCTCGCGCGGAGACCCAGTACTTC

clone_size: .
v_call: TRBV20-1
d_call: .
cdr3_length: 14
j_call: TRBJ1-4
cdr3_aa: CSAPSTDENEKLFF
cdr3_nt: TGCAGTGCTCCTTCGACAGACGAAAATGAAAAACTGTTTTTT

clone_size: many
v_call: TRBV3-1
d_call: .
cdr3_length: 16
j_call: TRBJ2-1
cdr3_aa: CASSQVRPTRPNEQFF
cdr3_nt: TGTGCCAGCAGCCAAGTGCGGCCTACCCGCCCGAATGAGCAGTTCTTC

clone_size: .
v_call: TRBV6-5
d_call: TRBD1
cdr3_length: 13
j_call: TRBJ1-1
cdr3_aa: CASSLGTAQRAFF
cdr3_nt: TGTGCCAGCAGCCTCGGGACAGCGCAGCGGGCTTTCTTT

clone_size: .
v_call: TRBV12-3/TRBV12-4
d_call: .
cdr3_length: 14
j_call: TRBJ2-5
cdr3_aa: CASSPGWREETQYF
cdr3_nt: TGTGCCAGCAGCCCAGGGTGGAGGGAAGAGACCCAGTACTTC